This entry lists 17 T cell receptor beta chains sequenced from one sample in a study of blood T cell repertoires in COVID-19 (dated by TCRdb to the early 2020s). Receptors were amplified or captured by the immunoSEQ multiplex PCR assay. TCRdb provides this immuneACCESS table in a form limited to in-frame rearrangements. Some clones are lacking; in checked studies, under half of them reflect an unresolved V gene, and why the rest are absent is not known. This sample has tens of thousands of clones in its table, and about nine tenths of those were observed once. The leading ten clones occupy around 15% of the sample. The sequencing input was peripheral blood. These receptors came from a male donor with acute or convalescent COVID-19.

This chain's CDR3 is CASSPGLGNEQFF. The CDR3 nucleotides are TGTGCCAGCAGCCCAGGGCTGGGGAATGAGCAGTTCTTC. J is TRBJ2-1 and V is TRBV7-3; D possibly corresponds to TRBD1 (5 bases). This CDR3 has 13 amino acids. The germline V and J ends were trimmed by 5 bases and 7 bases, with 12 bases remaining between them. Germline V lookup: CDR1 SGHTA, CDR2 FQGTGA.

The J gene is TRBJ1-2, the V gene TRBV6-5, with 8 bases that match TRBD1. Germline loops: CDR1 MNHEY, CDR2 SVGAGI. The J segment lost 7 bases and the V segment lost 0 bases, leaving 7 bases of the junction unmatched. The CDR3 has 15 amino acids. The CDR3, as DNA: TGTGCCAGCAGTTACTCGAGGCAGGGGGCGGGTGGCTACACCTTC. Translation gives CASSYSRQGAGGYTF.

The gene calls are TRBV19 and TRBJ2-7, with D possibly TRBD1 on 5 matching bases. The germline gives CDR1 LNHDA, CDR2 SQIVND (reference sequence). V lost 0 bases and J 0 bases, leaving 9 bases between the germline ends. CDR3 length equals 15 residues. CDR3 loop: CASSIEGAPSYEQYF. The CDR3 DNA reads as TGTGCCAGTAGTATAGAAGGGGCCCCCTCCTACGAGCAGTACTTC. Variable domain in full (rest from reference TRBV19 and TRBJ2-7): DGGITQSPKYLFRKEGQNVTLSCEQNLNHDAMYWYRQDPGQGLRLIYYSQIVNDFQKGDIAEGYSVSREKKESFPLTVTSAQKNPTAFYLCASSIEGAPSYEQYFGPGTRLTVT.

The chain links TRBV3-1 (or the pseudogene TRBV3-2) to TRBJ2-7, with D perhaps TRBD1 (6 bases). CDR3 length equals 13 residues. Germline V CDR1 and CDR2: LGHDT, YNNKEL (reference sequence). Trimming stripped 1 base from V and 5 bases from J, with 9 bases between. The DNA for the CDR3 is TGTGCCAGCAGCCAAGGACCAGGGGACGAGCAGTACTTC. It encodes CASSQGPGDEQYF.

The chain uses TRBV2 and TRBJ1-3; possible D gene TRBD1, 5 bases. The V gene's germline CDR1 is SNHLY and CDR2 FYNNEI. V shed 8 bases and J shed 4 bases, with 18 bases lying between them. This CDR3 comprises 15 residues. In nucleotides, the CDR3 is TGTGCCAGCGGGAGCCTCCGGGGGTCCGGAAACACCATATATTTT. Protein: CASGSLRGSGNTIYF.

This chain uses TRBV30 with TRBJ1-2; tentatively, D is TRBD1 (5 bases). Trimming stripped 2 bases from V and 7 bases from J, with 14 bases between. The CDR3 loop spans 13 amino acids. The germline V gene has CDR1 GTSNPN and CDR2 SVGIG (reference sequence). CDR3 residues: CAWSTQGLAGYTF. CDR3 DNA: TGTGCCTGGAGTACCCAGGGACTGGCTGGCTACACCTTC.

The chain combines TRBV19 with TRBJ1-1; 9 bases are a match to TRBD1. Losses at the gene ends were 6 bases for V and 3 bases for J; bases not matched to a gene: 5. The CDR3 sequence is 14 residues long. Germline values: CDR1 LNHDA, CDR2 SQIVND (reference sequence). CDR3 nucleotide sequence: TGTGCCAGTAGCTCACAGGGGGCTTACACTGAAGCTTTCTTT. It is translated as CASSSQGAYTEAFF. Combining the CDR3 with reference TRBV19 and TRBJ1-1 gives the whole variable domain DGGITQSPKYLFRKEGQNVTLSCEQNLNHDAMYWYRQDPGQGLRLIYYSQIVNDFQKGDIAEGYSVSREKKESFPLTVTSAQKNPTAFYLCASSSQGAYTEAFFGQGTRLTVV.

J is TRBJ2-3 and V is TRBV11-2; D gene uncertain. Germline loops: CDR1 SGHAT, CDR2 FQNNGV. Trimming pared 1 base from V and 2 bases from J, leaving 10 bases between. This CDR3 is 15 amino acids long. CDR3 nucleotide sequence: TGTGCCAGCAGCTTAGGTGGTCAGTTCACAGATACGCAGTATTTT. Translated: CASSLGGQFTDTQYF.

The chain is built from TRBV6-5 and TRBJ1-2; D not resolved. The V end was cut by 0 bases, the J end by 3 bases, with 8 bases between. CDR1 MNHEY and CDR2 SVGAGI come from the germline V gene. This CDR3 is 14 amino acids long. The CDR3 region has the DNA TGTGCCAGCAGTTACTCCTCGTACTACTATGGCTACACCTTC. It specifies CASSYSSYYYGYTF.

The chain combines TRBV7-6 with TRBJ1-4; TRBD1 might be the D (6 bases). The germline V and J ends were trimmed by 4 bases and 0 bases, with 12 bases remaining between them. Germline assignment: CDR1 SGHVS and CDR2 FNYEAQ. CDR3 length: 16 residues. This chain's CDR3 is CASSSQDSATNEKLFF. CDR3 nucleotides: TGTGCCAGCAGCTCCCAGGACAGTGCAACTAATGAAAAACTGTTTTTT.

This chain connects TRBV6-5 to TRBJ1-2; 8 bases fit TRBD1. CDR1 and CDR2 (germline): MNHEY, SVGAGI. V lost 4 bases and J lost 8; bases outside the gene matches: 6. The CDR3 consists of 13 residues. The CDR3 sequence: CASSWDRRGGYTF. CDR3 coding DNA: TGTGCCAGCAGTTGGGACAGGCGGGGGGGCTACACCTTC.

The chain is built from TRBV5-1 and TRBJ2-2; 8 bases agree with TRBD1. Trimming took 4 bases from V and 0 from J; bases not matched to a gene: 2. Germline CDR1 SGHRS, CDR2 YFSETQ. The CDR3 sequence is 15 residues long. For the CDR3, the DNA is TGCGCCAGCAGCCGGACAGGGACGAACACCGGGGAGCTGTTTTTT. It is translated as CASSRTGTNTGELFF.

The V and J genes are TRBV14 and TRBJ2-1, with a possible D match to TRBD2 (6 bases). This CDR3 is built from 14 residues. The ends were cut back, 4 bases at V and 5 bases at J, with 12 bases in the middle. Germline values: CDR1 SGHDN, CDR2 FVKESK. In nucleotides, the CDR3 is TGTGCCAGCAGCCTTAGACTAGTAAACAATGAGCAGTTCTTC. It encodes CASSLRLVNNEQFF.

This clone came up once. This chain links TRBV3-1 (or the pseudogene TRBV3-2) with TRBJ1-1; D is undetermined. CDR3 length: 14 residues. V lost 0 bases and J lost 0, with 5 bases in between. Germline V CDR1 and CDR2: LGHDT, YNNKEL (reference sequence). CDR3 sequence: CASSQDIVNTEAFF. The CDR3 DNA follows: TGTGCCAGCAGCCAAGATATTGTGAACACTGAAGCTTTCTTT.

V is TRBV5-6 and J is TRBJ1-2, with TRBD1 matching over 11 bases. The junction had 7 bases not matched to a gene; V was cut back by 4 bases and J by 8 bases. This CDR3 is built from 14 residues. The germline CDR1 and CDR2 sequences are SGHDT and YYEEEE. DNA of the CDR3: TGTGCCAGCAGCCGGACGGGACAGGGGGACGGCTACACCTTC. It is translated as CASSRTGQGDGYTF.

This CDR3 is CASSLRIGRAGGNEQFF. CDR3 DNA sequence: TGCGCCAGCAGCTTGAGGATCGGGAGGGCGGGGGGTAATGAGCAGTTCTTC. The V and J genes are TRBV5-1 and TRBJ2-1, with 8 bases aligning to TRBD2. This CDR3 contains 17 residues. J lost 7 bases, V lost 1 base, and 13 bases had no gene match. CDR1 is SGHRS and CDR2 is YFSETQ in the germline V gene. Full variable domain (missing parts from reference TRBV5-1 and TRBJ2-1): KAGVTQTPRYLIKTRGQQVTLSCSPISGHRSVSWYQQTPGQGLQFLFEYFSETQRNKGNFPGRFSGRQFSNSRSEMNVSTLELGDSALYLCASSLRIGRAGGNEQFFGPGTRLTVL.

In DNA, the CDR3 is TGCGCCAGCAACCATCCGGGACAGGGGGCCAACGAGCAGTACTTC. Protein product: CASNHPGQGANEQYF. The J gene is TRBJ2-7, the V gene TRBV10-2; 12 nucleotides match TRBD1. The CDR3 sequence is 15 residues long. After removal of 7 bases from V and 5 bases from J, the junction contained 9 bases not matched to a gene. Per germline, CDR1 WSHSY and CDR2 SAAADI.